This T cell receptor (beta chain) was found in a study of a mutant IDH1 vaccine in newly diagnosed glioma. Sample time point: week 11, during vaccination. Vaccinated patients received 300 ug of mutant IDH1 20-mer peptide per dose, with topical imiquimod. The CDR3 runs to 15 residues. Germline lookup yields CDR1 LGHNA and CDR2 YNFKEQ. Trimming cost V 0 bases and J 2 bases, with 8 bases left between them. This clone has only a few counts. Its antigen is not known. Assay used: immunoSEQ multiplex PCR; TCRdb lists only in-frame clones, some missing. The data contain about 120,000 clones, about four fifths of them seen just once; the ten biggest clones take up 5.5%.

The material sequenced was PBMCs, taken from a glioma patient whose treatment included an IDH1 peptide vaccine. The chain uses TRBV4-2 and TRBJ1-3; unclear D gene. The TCR sequence derives from a middle-aged man with glioma. The CDR3 sequence: CASSQETAAGNTIYF. CDR3 DNA: TGTGCCAGCAGCCAAGAAACAGCAGCTGGAAACACCATATATTTT.